The rows below give T cell receptor beta chains drawn from one sample of a study of beta chain features in type 1 diabetes. Repertoires were generated with immunoSEQ multiplex PCR, while TCRdb's copy carries only in-frame clones and drops some. The sample has about 660,000 clones, around 15% seen once. Sequencing input: naive CD4+ T cells from blood. The receptors come from a young man with type 1 diabetes. The CDR3 runs from the conserved cysteine through the conserved F or W. A D gene is named only where the DNA matches it firmly. Clone size appears in some rows only: once, few, many, or a class for an expanded clone.

cdr3_nt	cdr3_aa	v_call	j_call	clone_size	d_call
TGTGCCAGCAGTCCCACAGGGGGCACTGGGGCCAACGTCCTGACTTTC	CASSPTGGTGANVLTF	TRBV5-4	TRBJ2-6	few	TRBD1
TGTGCCAGCAGCTCAGAGTCAGGGTCTGGAAACACCATATATTTT	CASSSESGSGNTIYF	TRBV7-2	TRBJ1-3	few	-
TGTGCCAGCAGCCCCGGGACTAGCGGGGGATCCACCGGGGAGCTGTTTTTT	CASSPGTSGGSTGELFF	TRBV5-4	TRBJ2-2	few	TRBD2
TGTGCCTGGAGTGAAACAGTGGGGTTAGAAAAACTGTTTTTT	CAWSETVGLEKLFF	TRBV30	TRBJ1-4	few	-
TGTGCCAGCAGAACCCCCACAGATACGCAGTATTTT	CASRTPTDTQYF	TRBV6-5	TRBJ2-3	few	-
TGTGCCAGCAGCCCCTCCGATGGAAATGAGCAGTTCTTC	CASSPSDGNEQFF	TRBV7-6	TRBJ2-1	few	-
TGCAGCGTACAAATGGCACAGAATCAGCCCCAGCATTTT	CSVQMAQNQPQHF	TRBV29-1	TRBJ1-5	-	-
TGTGCCAGCAGCCCCAGACAGGGGAAGAACACTGAAGCTTTCTTT	CASSPRQGKNTEAFF	TRBV7-2	TRBJ1-1	-	TRBD1
TGCGCCAGCAGCCCGGGACAGGCAGATACGCAGTATTTT	CASSPGQADTQYF	TRBV5-1	TRBJ2-3	few	TRBD1
TGCGCCAGCAGCCCCCGACAGGGGGACGAGCAGTACTTC	CASSPRQGDEQYF	TRBV4-3	TRBJ2-7	few	TRBD1